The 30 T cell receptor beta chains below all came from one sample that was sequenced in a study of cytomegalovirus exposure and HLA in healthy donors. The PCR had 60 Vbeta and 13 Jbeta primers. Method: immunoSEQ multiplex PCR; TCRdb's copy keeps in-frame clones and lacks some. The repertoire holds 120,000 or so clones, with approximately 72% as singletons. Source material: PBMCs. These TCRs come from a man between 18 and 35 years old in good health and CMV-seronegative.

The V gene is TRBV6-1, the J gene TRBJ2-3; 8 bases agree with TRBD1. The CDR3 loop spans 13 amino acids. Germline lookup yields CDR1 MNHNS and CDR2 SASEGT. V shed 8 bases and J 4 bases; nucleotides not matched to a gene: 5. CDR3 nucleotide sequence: TGTGCCAGCCTAGGACAGGGTGCAGATACGCAGTATTTT. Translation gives CASLGQGADTQYF.

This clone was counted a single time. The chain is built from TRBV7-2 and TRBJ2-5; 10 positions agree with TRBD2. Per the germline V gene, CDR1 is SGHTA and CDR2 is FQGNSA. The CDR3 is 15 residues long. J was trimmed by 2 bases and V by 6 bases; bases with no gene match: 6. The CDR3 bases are TGTGCCAGCAGTATAGCGGGAGGTCCGCAAGAGACCCAGTACTTC. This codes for CASSIAGGPQETQYF.

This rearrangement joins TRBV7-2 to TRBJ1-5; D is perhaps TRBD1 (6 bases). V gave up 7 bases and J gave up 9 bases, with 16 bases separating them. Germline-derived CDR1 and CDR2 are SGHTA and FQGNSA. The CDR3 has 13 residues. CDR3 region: CASTPQGQGPQHF. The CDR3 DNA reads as TGTGCCAGCACTCCCCAGGGGCAGGGGCCCCAGCATTTT.

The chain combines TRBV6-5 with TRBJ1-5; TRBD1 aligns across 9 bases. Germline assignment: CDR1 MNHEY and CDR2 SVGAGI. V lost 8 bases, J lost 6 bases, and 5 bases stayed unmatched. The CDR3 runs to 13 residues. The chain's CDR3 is CASRETGGQPQHF. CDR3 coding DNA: TGTGCCAGCCGGGAGACAGGGGGTCAGCCCCAGCATTTT.

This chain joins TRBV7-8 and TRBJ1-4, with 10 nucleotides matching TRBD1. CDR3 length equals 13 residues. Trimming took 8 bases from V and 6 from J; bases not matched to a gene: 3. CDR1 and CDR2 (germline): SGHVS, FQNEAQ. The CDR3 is CASRDRGYEKLFF. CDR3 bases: TGTGCCAGCCGGGACAGGGGTTATGAAAAACTGTTTTTT.

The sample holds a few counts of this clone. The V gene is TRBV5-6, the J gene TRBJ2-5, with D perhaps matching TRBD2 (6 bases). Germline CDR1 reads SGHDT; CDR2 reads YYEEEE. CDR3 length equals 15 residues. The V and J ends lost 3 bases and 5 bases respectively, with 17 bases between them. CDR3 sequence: CASSWPRSGGETQYF. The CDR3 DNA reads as TGTGCCAGCAGCTGGCCCCGTTCTGGGGGGGAGACCCAGTACTTC.

CDR3 DNA: TGTGCCAGCCTGCCTAGCGGGAGGTCAGATACGCAGTATTTT. Protein sequence: CASLPSGRSDTQYF. This chain uses TRBV7-6 with TRBJ2-3, with 11 bases identical to TRBD2. This CDR3 comprises 14 residues. After removal of 8 bases from V and 4 bases from J, the junction contained 5 bases not matched to a gene. Germline CDR1 reads SGHVS; CDR2 reads FNYEAQ.

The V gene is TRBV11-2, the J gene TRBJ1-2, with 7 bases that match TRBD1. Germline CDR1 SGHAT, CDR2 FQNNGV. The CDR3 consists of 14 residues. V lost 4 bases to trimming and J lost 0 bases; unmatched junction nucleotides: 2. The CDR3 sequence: CASSSTGSNYGYTF. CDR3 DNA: TGTGCCAGCAGCTCGACAGGGTCTAACTATGGCTACACCTTC.

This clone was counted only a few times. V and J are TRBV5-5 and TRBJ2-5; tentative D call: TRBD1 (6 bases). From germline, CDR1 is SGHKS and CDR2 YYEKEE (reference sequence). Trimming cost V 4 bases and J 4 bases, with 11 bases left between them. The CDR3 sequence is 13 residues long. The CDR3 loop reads CASSGDIRETQYF. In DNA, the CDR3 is TGTGCCAGCAGCGGGGACATTCGAGAGACCCAGTACTTC. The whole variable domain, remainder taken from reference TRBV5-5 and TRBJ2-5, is DAGVTQSPTHLIKTRGQQVTLRCSPISGHKSVSWYQQVLGQGPQFIFQYYEKEERGRGNFPDRFSARQFPNYSSELNVNALLLGDSALYLCASSGDIRETQYFGPGTRLLVL.

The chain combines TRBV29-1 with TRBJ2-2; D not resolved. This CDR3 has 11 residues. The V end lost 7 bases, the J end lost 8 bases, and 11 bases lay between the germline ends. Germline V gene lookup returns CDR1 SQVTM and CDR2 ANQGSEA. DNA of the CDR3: TGCAGCGCTGCCTCGGGTGGGGAGCTGTTTTTT. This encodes CSAASGGELFF.

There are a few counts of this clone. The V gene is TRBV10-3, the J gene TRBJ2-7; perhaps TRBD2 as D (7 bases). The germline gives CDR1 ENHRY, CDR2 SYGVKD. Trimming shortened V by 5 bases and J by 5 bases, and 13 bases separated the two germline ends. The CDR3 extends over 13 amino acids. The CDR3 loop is CAISLGGGDEQYF. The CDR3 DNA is TGTGCCATCAGTCTGGGAGGGGGGGACGAGCAGTACTTC.

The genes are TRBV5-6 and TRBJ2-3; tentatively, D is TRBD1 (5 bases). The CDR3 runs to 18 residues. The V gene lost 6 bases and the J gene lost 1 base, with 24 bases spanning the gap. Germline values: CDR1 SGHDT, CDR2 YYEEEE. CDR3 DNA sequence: TGTGCCAGCACCAATACGGGCAGGGCGCGCCCAGGCACAGATACGCAGTATTTT. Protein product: CASTNTGRARPGTDTQYF.

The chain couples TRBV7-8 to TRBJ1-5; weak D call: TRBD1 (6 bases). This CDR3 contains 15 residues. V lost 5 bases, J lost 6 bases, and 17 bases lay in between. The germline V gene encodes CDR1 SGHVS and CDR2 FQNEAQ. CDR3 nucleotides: TGTGCCAGCAGCAAAGGACCGGGACAAGGTCAGCCCCAGCATTTT. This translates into CASSKGPGQGQPQHF.

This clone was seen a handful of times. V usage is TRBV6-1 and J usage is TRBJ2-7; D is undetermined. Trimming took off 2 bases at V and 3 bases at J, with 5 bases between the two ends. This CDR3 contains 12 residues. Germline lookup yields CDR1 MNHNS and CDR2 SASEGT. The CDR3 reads CASSETVYEQYF. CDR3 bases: TGTGCCAGCAGTGAAACAGTCTACGAGCAGTACTTC.

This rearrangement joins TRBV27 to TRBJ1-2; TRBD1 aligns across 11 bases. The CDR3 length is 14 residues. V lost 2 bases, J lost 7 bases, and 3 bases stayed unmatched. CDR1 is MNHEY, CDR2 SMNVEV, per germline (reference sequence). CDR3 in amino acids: CASSLAGQGGGYTF. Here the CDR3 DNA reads TGTGCCAGCAGTTTAGCGGGACAGGGGGGTGGCTACACCTTC.

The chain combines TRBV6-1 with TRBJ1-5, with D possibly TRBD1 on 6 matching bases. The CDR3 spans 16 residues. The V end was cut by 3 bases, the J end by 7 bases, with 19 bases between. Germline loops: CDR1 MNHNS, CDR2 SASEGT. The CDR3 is CASSDFRGMAGQPQHF. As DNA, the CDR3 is TGTGCCAGCAGTGACTTCAGGGGAATGGCTGGCCAGCCCCAGCATTTT.

The CDR3 DNA reads as TGTGCCAGCAGTCCCGGGACAGCCATGAACACTGAAGCTTTCTTT. It yields the protein CASSPGTAMNTEAFF. J is TRBJ1-1 and V is TRBV6-5; 7 bases are shared with TRBD1. The length of the CDR3 is 15 residues. CDR1 is MNHEY and CDR2 is SVGAGI in the germline V gene. V shed 5 bases, J shed 0 bases, and the junction held 6 bases outside the gene matches.

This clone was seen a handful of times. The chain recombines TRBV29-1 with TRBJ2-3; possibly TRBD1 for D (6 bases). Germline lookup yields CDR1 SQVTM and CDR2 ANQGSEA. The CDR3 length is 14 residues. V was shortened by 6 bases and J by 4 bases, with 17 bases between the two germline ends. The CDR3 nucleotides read TGCAGCGTCTCAGGGGTAGAGAGCGCAGATACGCAGTATTTT. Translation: CSVSGVESADTQYF.

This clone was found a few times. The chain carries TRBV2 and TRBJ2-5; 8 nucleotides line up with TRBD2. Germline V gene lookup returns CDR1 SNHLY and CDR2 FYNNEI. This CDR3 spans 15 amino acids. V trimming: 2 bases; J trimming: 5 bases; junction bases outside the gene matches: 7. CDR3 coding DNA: TGTGCCAGCAGTGAACGGTCGGGGGGGCGGGAGACCCAGTACTTC. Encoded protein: CASSERSGGRETQYF. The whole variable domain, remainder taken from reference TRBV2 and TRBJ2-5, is EPEVTQTPSHQVTQMGQEVILRCVPISNHLYFYWYRQILGQKVEFLVSFYNNEISEKSEIFDDQFSVERPDGSNFTLKIRSTKLEDSAMYFCASSERSGGRETQYFGPGTRLLVL.

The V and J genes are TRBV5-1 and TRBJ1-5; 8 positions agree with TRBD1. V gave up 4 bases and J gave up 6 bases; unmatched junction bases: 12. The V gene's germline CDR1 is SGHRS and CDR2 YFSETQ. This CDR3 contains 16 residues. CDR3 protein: CASSLRPSGGFQPQHF. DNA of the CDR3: TGCGCCAGCAGCCTTAGACCCTCAGGGGGCTTTCAGCCCCAGCATTTT.

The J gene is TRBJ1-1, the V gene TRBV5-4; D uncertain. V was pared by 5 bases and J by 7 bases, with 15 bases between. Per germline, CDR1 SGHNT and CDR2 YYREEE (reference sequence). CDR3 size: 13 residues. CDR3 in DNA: TGTGCCAGCAGGCCGGTGAATACTGGTGAAGCTTTCTTT. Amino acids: CASRPVNTGEAFF.

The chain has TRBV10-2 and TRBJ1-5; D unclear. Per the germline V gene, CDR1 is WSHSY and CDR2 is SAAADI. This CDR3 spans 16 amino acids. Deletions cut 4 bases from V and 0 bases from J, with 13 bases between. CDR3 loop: CASSVLAPYSNQPQHF. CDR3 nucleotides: TGCGCCAGCAGTGTTCTAGCCCCTTATAGCAATCAGCCCCAGCATTTT.

CDR3 loop: CSVRDRGEKLFF. The CDR3 bases are TGCAGCGTCCGGGACAGGGGTGAAAAACTGTTTTTT. V usage is TRBV29-1 and J usage is TRBJ1-4; 10 positions agree with TRBD1. CDR1 is SQVTM and CDR2 is ANQGSEA in the germline V gene. V shed 6 bases and J 7 bases; nucleotides not matched to a gene: 2. The CDR3 totals 12 residues.

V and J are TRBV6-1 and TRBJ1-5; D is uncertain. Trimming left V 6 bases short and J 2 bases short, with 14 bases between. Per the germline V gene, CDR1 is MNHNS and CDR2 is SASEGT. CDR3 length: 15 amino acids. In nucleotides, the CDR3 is TGTGCCAGCAGGACGAACGAGGCCGGCAATCAGCCCCAGCATTTT. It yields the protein CASRTNEAGNQPQHF.

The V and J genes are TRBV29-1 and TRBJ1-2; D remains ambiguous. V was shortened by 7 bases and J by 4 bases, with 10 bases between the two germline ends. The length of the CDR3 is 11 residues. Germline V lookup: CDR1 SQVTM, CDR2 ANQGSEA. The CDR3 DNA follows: TGCAGCGCCCGGTCTTCCTATGGCTACACCTTC. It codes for CSARSSYGYTF.

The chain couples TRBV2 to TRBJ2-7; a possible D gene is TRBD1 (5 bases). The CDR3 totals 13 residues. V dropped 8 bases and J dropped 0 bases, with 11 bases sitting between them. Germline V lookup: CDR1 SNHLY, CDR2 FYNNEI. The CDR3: CASSKTVSYEQYF. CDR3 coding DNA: TGTGCCAGCTCTAAGACAGTCTCCTACGAGCAGTACTTC.

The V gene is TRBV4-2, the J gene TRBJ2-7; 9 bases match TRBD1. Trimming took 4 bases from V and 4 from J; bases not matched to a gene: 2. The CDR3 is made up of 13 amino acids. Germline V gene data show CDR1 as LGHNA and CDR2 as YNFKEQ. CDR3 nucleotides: TGTGCCAGCAGCCGGGGACAGGGATACGAGCAGTACTTC. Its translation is CASSRGQGYEQYF.

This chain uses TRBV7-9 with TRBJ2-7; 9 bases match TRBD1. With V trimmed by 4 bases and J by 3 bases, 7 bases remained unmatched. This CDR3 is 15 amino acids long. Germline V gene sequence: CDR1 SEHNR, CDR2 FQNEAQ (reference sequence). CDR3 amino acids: CASSSTGTGLYEQYF. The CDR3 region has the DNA TGTGCCAGCAGCTCAACCGGGACAGGGCTCTACGAGCAGTACTTC.

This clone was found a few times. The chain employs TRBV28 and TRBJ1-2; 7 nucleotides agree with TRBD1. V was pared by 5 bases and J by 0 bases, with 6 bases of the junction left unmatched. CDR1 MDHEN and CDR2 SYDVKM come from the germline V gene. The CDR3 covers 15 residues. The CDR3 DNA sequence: TGTGCCAGCAGTAACCCCCAGGGGGCTAACTATGGCTACACCTTC. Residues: CASSNPQGANYGYTF.

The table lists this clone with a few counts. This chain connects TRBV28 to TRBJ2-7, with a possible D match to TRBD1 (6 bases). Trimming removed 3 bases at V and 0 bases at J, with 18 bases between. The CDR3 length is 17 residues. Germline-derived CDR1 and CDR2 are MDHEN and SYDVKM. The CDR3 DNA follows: TGTGCCAGCAGTTTCAAGGACGGACAGAGGAGCTCCTACGAGCAGTACTTC. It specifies CASSFKDGQRSSYEQYF.